The 16 T cell receptor beta chains below all came from one sample that was sequenced in a study of radiation and T cells in renal cell carcinoma. Some clones are missing from TCRdb's copy, which holds only in-frame ones; the method was immunoSEQ multiplex PCR. The data contain over 60,000 clones, approximately 86% of them singletons. Time point indicated: blood 2 weeks post-SBRT. Documented treatment: 15 Gy SBRT to primary tumor, nephrectomy 4 weeks later. Here the sequenced sample was blood, taken from a patient whose treatment included radiotherapy and nephrectomy. These receptors were taken from a woman aged 50 to 60 with renal cell carcinoma.

The V gene is TRBV27, the J gene TRBJ2-7; no clear D gene. Germline V gene sequence: CDR1 MNHEY, CDR2 SMNVEV (reference sequence). The germline V and J ends were trimmed by 3 bases and 0 bases, with 6 bases remaining between them. The CDR3 is made up of 13 amino acids. The CDR3 DNA is TGTGCCAGCAGTTTGACCCCCTCCTACGAGCAGTACTTC. This gives the protein CASSLTPSYEQYF.

The chain employs TRBV27 and TRBJ1-5; no clear D gene. Germline-derived CDR1 and CDR2 are MNHEY and SMNVEV (reference sequence). V gave up 2 bases and J gave up 3 bases, with 8 bases separating them. This CDR3 has 14 amino acids. CDR3 residues: CASSLTYTNQPQHF. The CDR3 DNA is TGTGCCAGCAGTTTAACTTACACCAATCAGCCCCAGCATTTT.

The chain is built from TRBV7-2 and TRBJ1-2; 7 bases fit TRBD1. Germline V gene sequence: CDR1 SGHTA, CDR2 FQGNSA. This CDR3 has 14 amino acids. V lost 5 bases, J lost 4 bases, and 7 bases stayed unmatched. The DNA of the CDR3 is TGTGCCAGCAGCCTAGAGACAGGGAGCTATGGCTACACCTTC. It codes for CASSLETGSYGYTF. Looking up the rest from reference TRBV7-2 and TRBJ1-2 gives the full variable domain: GAGVSQSPSNKVTEKGKDVELRCDPISGHTALYWYRQSLGQGLEFLIYFQGNSAPDKSGLPSDRFSAERTGGSVSTLTIQRTQQEDSAVYLCASSLETGSYGYTFGSGTRLTVV.

This clone has only one observation. The V gene is TRBV6-5, the J gene TRBJ1-1; D gene unclear. V lost 7 bases to trimming and J lost 5 bases, with 14 bases between them. Germline-derived CDR1 and CDR2 are MNHEY and SVGAGI. This CDR3 is built from 13 residues. The CDR3 protein is CASTGGSGTEAFF. CDR3 nucleotides: TGTGCCAGCACGGGCGGTTCGGGGACTGAAGCTTTCTTT.

The CDR3 sequence: CASSLGSSKNIQYF. CDR3 bases: TGTGCCAGCAGCCTGGGATCCTCCAAAAACATTCAGTACTTC. This chain links TRBV7-2 with TRBJ2-4; the D is unclear. CDR3 length: 14 amino acids. The V end lost 5 bases, the J end lost 2 bases, and 10 bases lay between the germline ends. Germline-derived CDR1 and CDR2 are SGHTA and FQGNSA.

This clone was detected only once. The chain couples TRBV2 to TRBJ1-2; D is undetermined. The CDR3 spans 17 residues. CDR1 SNHLY and CDR2 FYNNEI come from the germline V gene. The germline V and J ends were trimmed by 11 bases and 4 bases, with 29 bases remaining between them. CDR3 amino acids: CALGSWRGSVGVYGYTF. The CDR3 DNA reads as TGTGCCCTGGGTAGTTGGCGGGGTTCAGTAGGTGTCTATGGCTACACCTTC.

With respect to this clone: At one boundary the junction diverges from the germline segment, which might be a read error. The rearrangement links TRBV7-8 to TRBJ2-3; TRBD2 matches 7 bases. Germline-derived CDR1 and CDR2 are SGHVS and FQNEAQ. The CDR3 extends over 16 amino acids. CDR3 amino acids: CASNLGRLAVTDTQYF. In DNA form, the CDR3 reads TGTGCCAGCAACTTAGGGCGACTAGCTGTCACAGATACGCAGTATTTT.

The chain carries TRBV9 and TRBJ1-6, with 9 bases matching TRBD1. Trimming at V came to 0 bases and at J to 10 bases, leaving 8 bases not matched to a gene. The length of the CDR3 is 16 residues. Germline assignment: CDR1 SGDLS and CDR2 YYNGEE. CDR3 region: CASSVARDRVDSPLHF. CDR3 nucleotide sequence: TGTGCCAGCAGCGTAGCTCGGGACAGGGTTGACTCACCCCTCCACTTT.

V usage is TRBV28 and J usage is TRBJ1-6, with unresolved D. The CDR3 spans 15 residues. Trimming left V 3 bases short and J 8 bases short, with 14 bases between. In germline, CDR1 is MDHEN, CDR2 SYDVKM. The CDR3 spells CASSLVSPSDSPLHF. The CDR3 nucleotides read TGTGCCAGCAGTTTGGTATCCCCTAGTGATTCACCCCTCCACTTT.

This chain connects TRBV10-3 to TRBJ1-1; TRBD1 might be the D (5 bases). Trimming pared 10 bases from V and 1 base from J, leaving 13 bases between. The CDR3 runs to 13 residues. Germline CDR1 reads ENHRY; CDR2 reads SYGVKD. The CDR3 bases are TGTGCCAACTCCGACAGCCCGAACACTGAAGCTTTCTTT. Translation: CANSDSPNTEAFF.

The V gene is TRBV5-6, the J gene TRBJ1-2; D gene unclear. This CDR3 has 12 residues. CDR1 SGHDT and CDR2 YYEEEE come from the germline V gene. V lost 0 bases to trimming and J lost 5 bases, with 5 bases between them. The CDR3 is CASSLVTYGYTF. CDR3 in DNA: TGTGCCAGCAGCTTGGTAACGTATGGCTACACCTTC.

In regard to this clone: Other DNA sequences within the sample encode an identical CDR3. The chain joins TRBV6-5 to TRBJ1-1; D is perhaps TRBD1 (5 bases). Between the trimmed V and J ends, which lost 5 bases and 4 bases, there was a span of 11 bases. There are 13 residues in the CDR3. Germline V lookup: CDR1 MNHEY, CDR2 SVGAGI. CDR3 loop: CASSNGGATEAFF. CDR3 DNA: TGTGCCAGCAGTAATGGGGGAGCCACTGAAGCTTTCTTT.

V and J are TRBV7-2 and TRBJ2-1; 8 positions match TRBD2. V gave up 5 bases and J gave up 6 bases; unmatched junction bases: 9. Germline lookup yields CDR1 SGHTA and CDR2 FQGNSA. This CDR3 has 15 amino acids. The CDR3 region is CASSLTSGSGNEQFF. The CDR3 DNA follows: TGTGCCAGCAGCCTGACCAGCGGGAGTGGCAATGAGCAGTTCTTC.

This sequence joins TRBV28 and TRBJ1-5, with D unresolved. Trimming shortened V by 3 bases and J by 1 base, and 10 bases separated the two germline ends. The CDR3 length is 15 residues. Germline V lookup: CDR1 MDHEN, CDR2 SYDVKM. CDR3 sequence reads: CASSLKGWSNQPQHF. CDR3 nucleotides: TGTGCCAGCAGTTTGAAGGGCTGGAGCAATCAGCCCCAGCATTTT.

The rearrangement links TRBV6-1 to TRBJ1-1; no reliable D call. Trimming shortened V by 7 bases and J by 0 bases, and 9 bases separated the two germline ends. CDR1 is MNHNS and CDR2 is SASEGT in the germline V gene. The length of the CDR3 is 13 residues. For the CDR3, the DNA is TGTGCCAGCAACTCTCAAATGAACACTGAAGCTTTCTTT. Translated, it gives CASNSQMNTEAFF.

The CDR3 DNA follows: TGTGCCAGCAGCTTGGAGGAGAACACTGAAGCTTTCTTT. This translates into CASSLEENTEAFF. The chain combines TRBV5-4 with TRBJ1-1, with D unclear. The length of the CDR3 is 13 residues. Per the germline V gene, CDR1 is SGHNT and CDR2 is YYREEE (reference sequence). The V end was cut by 0 bases, the J end by 1 base, with 4 bases between.